This T cell receptor beta chain was obtained from a study of blood T cell repertoires in COVID-19. Turning to the study itself: From the United States, Italy and Spain came samples of acute and convalescent COVID-19.

Seattle participants joined during active infection and were tracked over time. V lost 5 bases, J lost 14 bases, and 18 bases lay in between. The V gene's germline CDR1 is SEHNR and CDR2 FQNEAQ (reference sequence). The CDR3 is 13 residues long. This table comes from immunoSEQ multiplex PCR, and its TCRdb copy is limited to in-frame clones, with some not included. The data show about 170,000 clones, around 85% seen once. The clonotype comes from a woman at least 80 years old with COVID-19, enrolled during active disease. V and J are TRBV7-9 and TRBJ1-4; perhaps TRBD1 as D (5 bases). Sequencing input: peripheral blood. Here the CDR3 reads CASSPSSTGLLFF. The CDR3 nucleotides are TGTGCCAGCAGCCCCTCGTCTACAGGTCTTCTGTTTTTT.